This T cell receptor (beta chain) was captured in a study of shared clonotypes between healthy human individuals. Whole-study findings and limits: It was the non-shared clonotypes that had lower generation probabilities than clonotypes shared by all four donors.

As to this clone: Its antigen remains unknown.

Profiled with immunoSEQ multiplex PCR; TCRdb holds only in-frame clones, not every one. The data hold roughly 2.5 million clones, with around 90% observed a single time. CDR3 length: 15 residues. V gave up 4 bases and J gave up 5 bases, with 15 bases separating them. CDR1 and CDR2 from the germline V gene are MGHRA and YSYEKL. The sample was naive CD4+ T cells sorted from blood. The sample's subset: CD45RA+ positively selected. This rearrangement joins TRBV4-1 to TRBJ2-1, with unresolved D. The TCR originated in a man between 18 and 29 years old in good health. The CDR3 loop reads CASSRGTLSHNEQFF. Written as DNA, the CDR3 is TGCGCCAGCAGCCGCGGAACCCTCTCTCACAATGAGCAGTTCTTC.